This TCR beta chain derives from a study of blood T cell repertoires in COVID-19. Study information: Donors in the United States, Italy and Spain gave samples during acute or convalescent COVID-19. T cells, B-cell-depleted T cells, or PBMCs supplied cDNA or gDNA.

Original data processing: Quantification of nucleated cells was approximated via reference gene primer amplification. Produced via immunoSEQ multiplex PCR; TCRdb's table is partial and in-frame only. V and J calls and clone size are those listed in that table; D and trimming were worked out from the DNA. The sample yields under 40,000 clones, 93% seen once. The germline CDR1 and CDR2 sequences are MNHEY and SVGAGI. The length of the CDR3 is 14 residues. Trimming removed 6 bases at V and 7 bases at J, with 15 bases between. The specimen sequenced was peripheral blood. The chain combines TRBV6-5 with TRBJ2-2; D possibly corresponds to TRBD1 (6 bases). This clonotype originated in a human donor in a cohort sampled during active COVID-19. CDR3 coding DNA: TGTGCCAGCAGCCCAGACAGGATAAGCGGGGAGCTGTTTTTT. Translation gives CASSPDRISGELFF.